The 31 T cell receptor beta chains below come from one sample, sequenced in a study of blood T cell repertoires in COVID-19. Sequenced by immunoSEQ multiplex PCR; TCRdb stores in-frame clones only, minus some. The sample gives around 250,000 clones, roughly nine tenths of which show up once; 1.2% is in the top ten. Sequences were obtained from PBMCs or T cells enriched from blood (not recorded which). These receptor sequences come from a human donor in a cohort exposed to, infected with or recovered from COVID-19 (not recorded which). The donor label of this sample is uncertain.

J is TRBJ2-7 and V is TRBV27, with D possibly matching TRBD2 (6 bases). CDR1 is MNHEY and CDR2 is SMNVEV in the germline V gene (reference sequence). The V end lost 3 bases, the J end lost 5 bases, and 11 bases lay between the germline ends. The CDR3 contains 13 residues. This chain's CDR3 is CASSFSGENEQYF. CDR3 nucleotide sequence: TGTGCCAGCAGTTTTTCGGGGGAGAACGAGCAGTACTTC.

The rearrangement links TRBV18 to TRBJ1-6; TRBD1 is a possible D gene (6 bases). Germline CDR1 and CDR2: KGHSH and LQKENI. Trimming removed 3 bases from V and 8 bases from J, with 11 bases in between. CDR3 length: 14 residues. Here the CDR3 reads CASSPLDSHSPLHF. The CDR3 bases are TGTGCCAGCTCACCCCTGGACAGTCATTCACCCCTCCACTTT.

This clone is a singleton in its sample. This chain joins TRBV10-2 and TRBJ1-2; D call uncertain. The germline V gene has CDR1 WSHSY and CDR2 SAAADI. The CDR3 covers 14 residues. Trimming removed 4 bases from V and 0 bases from J, with 9 bases in between. CDR3 bases: TGCGCCAGCAGTGTAACGGTATCTAACTATGGCTACACCTTC. Protein sequence: CASSVTVSNYGYTF.

This sequence joins TRBV21-1 and TRBJ2-1; the table's D gene call, TRBD1, was not cross checked with the DNA. TRBV21-1 is classified as a pseudogene. The CDR3 contains 17 residues. CDR3 coding DNA: TGTGCCAGCAGCTGGGCACAGCGACAGGGGGTCTACAATGAGCAGTTCTTC. This translates into CASSWAQRQGVYNEQFF.

V gene TRBV30 combines with J gene TRBJ1-1; 8 bases fit TRBD1. The J segment lost 1 base and the V segment lost 4 bases, leaving 2 bases of the junction unmatched. Per germline, CDR1 GTSNPN and CDR2 SVGIG (reference sequence). This CDR3 is 13 amino acids long. CDR3 region: CAWTQGGNTEAFF. As DNA, the CDR3 is TGTGCCTGGACACAGGGGGGGAACACTGAAGCTTTCTTT.

Worth noting for this clone: Other DNA sequences within the sample encode an identical CDR3. V gene TRBV4-3 combines with J gene TRBJ2-7, with 12 bases identical to TRBD1. This CDR3 is 14 amino acids long. CDR1 is LGHNA, CDR2 YSLEER, per germline. V was clipped by 3 bases and J by 4 bases; unmatched bases: 1. CDR3 sequence (DNA): TGCGCCAGCAGCCAGGGACAGGGGGCTTACGAGCAGTACTTC. It yields the protein CASSQGQGAYEQYF.

The chain links TRBV4-2 to TRBJ2-3; TRBD1 might be the D (6 bases). This CDR3 is built from 17 residues. V lost 4 bases, J lost 1 base, and 18 bases lay in between. Germline lookup yields CDR1 LGHNA and CDR2 YNFKEQ. The DNA of the CDR3 is TGTGCCAGCAGCCTTCGGAACAGGGCCATTGGCACAGATACGCAGTATTTT. Its translation is CASSLRNRAIGTDTQYF.

The V call is TRBV4-1, the J call TRBJ2-1; 11 nucleotides align to TRBD2. Per germline, CDR1 MGHRA and CDR2 YSYEKL. The CDR3 loop spans 15 amino acids. Trimming cost V 2 bases and J 4 bases; bases outside gene matches: 1. DNA for the CDR3: TGCGCCAGCAGCCAACTAGCGGGGGGATACAATGAGCAGTTCTTC. As protein: CASSQLAGGYNEQFF.

The chain joins TRBV24-1 to TRBJ2-1; 10 bases map to TRBD1. Per germline, CDR1 KGHDR and CDR2 SFDVKD. CDR3 length equals 14 residues. Germline trimming cut 10 bases from V and 9 bases from J; bases unmatched to any gene: 11. The CDR3 nucleotides are TGTGCCACTATTGGACAGGGGGTGAGCAGTGAGCAGTTCTTC. It specifies CATIGQGVSSEQFF.

The chain combines TRBV2 with TRBJ1-6; 9 bases agree with TRBD1. This CDR3 has 14 amino acids. Germline assignment: CDR1 SNHLY and CDR2 FYNNEI. The V gene end was trimmed by 6 bases and the J gene end by 9 bases; junction bases not matched to a gene: 6. This CDR3 reads CASSLQGAGSPLHF. The CDR3 bases are TGTGCCAGCAGCTTACAGGGGGCTGGTTCACCCCTCCACTTT.

The chain combines TRBV13 with TRBJ1-1, with D maybe TRBD1 (5 bases). Trimming removed 5 bases at V and 6 bases at J, with 16 bases between. This CDR3 has 14 amino acids. Per germline, CDR1 PRHDT and CDR2 FYEKMQ (reference sequence). The CDR3 nucleotides are TGTGCCAGCAGCCCAAGGGGTGGCGACGCTGAAGCTTTCTTT. Amino acids: CASSPRGGDAEAFF.

The gene calls are TRBV7-9 and TRBJ2-7; the match to TRBD2 covers 9 bases. Germline loops: CDR1 SEHNR, CDR2 FQNEAQ (reference sequence). Trimming cost V 3 bases and J 2 bases; bases outside gene matches: 2. This CDR3 has 14 amino acids. The CDR3 sequence is CASSFGLAPYEQYF. As DNA, the CDR3 is TGTGCCAGCAGCTTCGGACTAGCGCCCTACGAGCAGTACTTC.

This rearrangement joins TRBV5-1 to TRBJ2-7; 11 bases agree with TRBD2. Germline trimming cut 4 bases from V and 3 bases from J; bases unmatched to any gene: 6. The CDR3 length is 15 residues. Germline V gene lookup returns CDR1 SGHRS and CDR2 YFSETQ. The CDR3 coding sequence is TGCGCCAGCAGCCTGACTAGCGGGGACCTCTACGAGCAGTACTTC. As protein: CASSLTSGDLYEQYF. The variable domain in full, with the rest retrieved from reference TRBV5-1 and TRBJ2-7, is KAGVTQTPRYLIKTRGQQVTLSCSPISGHRSVSWYQQTPGQGLQFLFEYFSETQRNKGNFPGRFSGRQFSNSRSEMNVSTLELGDSALYLCASSLTSGDLYEQYFGPGTRLTVT.

This clone was seen a few times. V and J are TRBV11-2 and TRBJ1-2; D remains unclear. Germline CDR1 is SGHAT and CDR2 is FQNNGV. CDR3 size: 16 residues. Trimming stripped 5 bases from V and 3 bases from J, with 19 bases between. CDR3 region: CASSPHIMPGDYGYTF. In DNA, the CDR3 is TGTGCCAGCAGCCCACACATAATGCCCGGAGACTATGGCTACACCTTC.

The rearrangement uses TRBV15 and TRBJ2-7, with D unresolved. The CDR3 loop spans 13 amino acids. Germline lookup yields CDR1 LNHNV and CDR2 YYDKDF (reference sequence). The germline V and J ends were trimmed by 0 bases and 2 bases, with 5 bases remaining between them. DNA of the CDR3: TGTGCCACCAGCAGAGAAACAGCCTACGAGCAGTACTTC. Translating gives CATSRETAYEQYF. The full variable domain, its missing parts supplied by reference TRBV15 and TRBJ2-7, is DAMVIQNPRYQVTQFGKPVTLSCSQTLNHNVMYWYQQKSSQAPKLLFHYYDKDFNNEADTPDNFQSRRPNTSFCFLDIRSPGLGDTAMYLCATSRETAYEQYFGPGTRLTVT.

V and J are TRBV19 and TRBJ2-2, with 9 bases aligning to TRBD1. With 10 bases clipped from V and 0 bases from J, the junction kept 18 bases outside the gene matches. This CDR3 region has 19 residues. The germline CDR1 and CDR2 sequences are LNHDA and SQIVND (reference sequence). As DNA, the CDR3 is TGTGCCACCGAGCCGGGACAGGGTATGGCGAGACCGAACACCGGGGAGCTGTTTTTT. The encoded protein is CATEPGQGMARPNTGELFF. The whole variable domain, filled in from reference TRBV19 and TRBJ2-2, reads DGGITQSPKYLFRKEGQNVTLSCEQNLNHDAMYWYRQDPGQGLRLIYYSQIVNDFQKGDIAEGYSVSREKKESFPLTVTSAQKNPTAFYLCATEPGQGMARPNTGELFFGEGSRLTVL.

The chain uses TRBV19 and TRBJ2-3; 9 nucleotides match TRBD1. The CDR3 covers 17 residues. Trimming took 1 base from V and 0 from J; bases not matched to a gene: 5. CDR1 and CDR2 (germline): LNHDA, SQIVND (reference sequence). The CDR3 sequence is CASSIAGTGSSTDTQYF. Here the CDR3 DNA reads TGTGCCAGTAGTATAGCGGGGACAGGGTCGAGCACAGATACGCAGTATTTT.

The chain combines TRBV9 with TRBJ1-2, with D possibly TRBD1 on 6 matching bases. The CDR3 length is 13 residues. Germline V gene sequence: CDR1 SGDLS, CDR2 YYNGEE. V was shortened by 3 bases and J by 2 bases, with 8 bases between the two germline ends. CDR3 nucleotides: TGTGCCAGCAGCGACACAGGGAACTATGGCTACACCTTC. The encoded protein is CASSDTGNYGYTF.

The chain employs TRBV30 and TRBJ2-4; tentative D call: TRBD1 (6 bases). Germline CDR1 GTSNPN, CDR2 SVGIG (reference sequence). The V gene lost 3 bases and the J gene lost 2 bases, with 11 bases spanning the gap. CDR3 size: 14 residues. CDR3 sequence reads: CAWRRGTPKNIQYF. The DNA of the CDR3 is TGTGCCTGGAGAAGGGGGACCCCCAAAAACATTCAGTACTTC.

The sample holds one count of this clone. The CDR3 sequence is CASSSGGGTDTQYF. The DNA for the CDR3 is TGTGCCAGCAGCTCGGGGGGGGGCACAGATACGCAGTATTTT. The chain has TRBV2 and TRBJ2-3; 8 bases line up with TRBD2. Germline CDR1 SNHLY, CDR2 FYNNEI. This CDR3 has 14 amino acids. Germline trimming cut 6 bases from V and 1 base from J; bases unmatched to any gene: 3.

This clone was recorded a few times. This rearrangement joins TRBV18 to TRBJ1-5; D remains unclear. CDR3 length: 16 residues. CDR1 is KGHSH, CDR2 LQKENI, per germline. V was trimmed by 0 bases and J by 5 bases, leaving 14 bases between them. The CDR3 reads CASSPPRVRRHQPQHF. CDR3 bases: TGTGCCAGCTCACCACCGAGAGTCCGGAGACATCAGCCCCAGCATTTT.

The chain uses TRBV19 and TRBJ1-6, with 9 bases aligning to TRBD1. Germline trimming cut 5 bases from V and 8 bases from J; bases unmatched to any gene: 7. The CDR3 sequence is 15 residues long. Germline V CDR1 and CDR2: LNHDA, SQIVND (reference sequence). This CDR3 is CASSPRDREYSPLHF. CDR3 sequence (DNA): TGTGCCAGTAGTCCCCGGGACAGGGAGTATTCACCCCTCCACTTT.

The chain carries TRBV7-9 and TRBJ2-7, with 8 positions matching TRBD1. Trimming removed 4 bases from V and 2 bases from J; junction bases left unmatched: 7. The length of the CDR3 is 15 residues. Germline lookup yields CDR1 SEHNR and CDR2 FQNEAQ (reference sequence). The CDR3 sequence is CASSSQQGGTYEQYF. The CDR3 DNA sequence: TGTGCCAGCAGCTCACAACAGGGGGGAACCTACGAGCAGTACTTC.

As for this clone: Other DNA sequences of this sample code for an identical CDR3. J is TRBJ1-1 and V is TRBV9, with D perhaps matching TRBD1 (6 bases). CDR3 size: 12 residues. Germline V gene lookup returns CDR1 SGDLS and CDR2 YYNGEE. The germline V and J ends were trimmed by 0 bases and 9 bases, with 9 bases remaining between them. Here the CDR3 reads CASSVEGQKAFF. The CDR3 DNA reads TGTGCCAGCAGCGTAGAGGGACAAAAAGCTTTCTTT. The whole variable domain, remainder taken from reference TRBV9 and TRBJ1-1, is DSGVTQTPKHLITATGQRVTLRCSPRSGDLSVYWYQQSLDQGLQFLIQYYNGEERAKGNILERFSAQQFPDLHSELNLSSLELGDSALYFCASSVEGQKAFFGQGTRLTVV.

This chain uses TRBV2 with TRBJ1-5; no firm D call. Trimming cost V 3 bases and J 0 bases, with 9 bases left between them. Per germline, CDR1 SNHLY and CDR2 FYNNEI. The CDR3 runs to 15 residues. CDR3 coding DNA: TGTGCCAGCAGTGATGGGCCCGATAGCAATCAGCCCCAGCATTTT. Its translation is CASSDGPDSNQPQHF.

This clone came up a few times. V gene TRBV2 combines with J gene TRBJ2-7, with 7 bases matching TRBD2. V lost 7 bases to trimming and J lost 4 bases; unmatched junction nucleotides: 7. The CDR3 is 13 amino acids. Germline CDR1 and CDR2: SNHLY and FYNNEI. CDR3 bases: TGTGCCAGCAAGTTGGGACTAATATACGAGCAGTACTTC. Translated: CASKLGLIYEQYF.

The V call is TRBV5-1, the J call TRBJ2-7, with 8 bases lining up with TRBD1. The CDR3 loop spans 14 amino acids. Germline CDR1 and CDR2: SGHRS and YFSETQ. J lost 5 bases, V lost 4 bases, and 8 bases had no gene match. The CDR3 region has the DNA TGCGCCAGCAGCCATGGACAGGGTCTGGACGAGCAGTACTTC. Translated: CASSHGQGLDEQYF.

The chain joins TRBV7-9 to TRBJ1-1; the D is unclear. Between the trimmed V and J ends, which lost 5 bases and 3 bases, there was a span of 10 bases. Germline V lookup: CDR1 SEHNR, CDR2 FQNEAQ (reference sequence). The length of the CDR3 is 13 residues. The DNA of the CDR3 is TGTGCCAGCAGCCGTCTCGGAGACACTGAAGCTTTCTTT. Translated: CASSRLGDTEAFF.

The chain has TRBV4-1 and TRBJ1-2; 7 bases are shared with TRBD1. Germline values: CDR1 MGHRA, CDR2 YSYEKL. This CDR3 has 15 amino acids. With V trimmed by 3 bases and J by 2 bases, 6 bases remained unmatched. CDR3 sequence: CASSHGGGENYGYTF. The CDR3 nucleotides are TGCGCCAGCAGCCATGGAGGGGGCGAAAACTATGGCTACACCTTC.

The chain uses TRBV2 and TRBJ1-2; 9 bases align to TRBD1. From germline, CDR1 is SNHLY and CDR2 FYNNEI. The CDR3 covers 15 residues. V shed 4 bases and J 8 bases; nucleotides not matched to a gene: 11. The CDR3 protein is CASSANFRGQGGYTF. DNA for the CDR3: TGTGCCAGCAGTGCCAACTTCCGAGGACAGGGGGGCTACACCTTC. Based on the CDR3 plus reference TRBV2 and TRBJ1-2, the full variable domain is EPEVTQTPSHQVTQMGQEVILRCVPISNHLYFYWYRQILGQKVEFLVSFYNNEISEKSEIFDDQFSVERPDGSNFTLKIRSTKLEDSAMYFCASSANFRGQGGYTFGSGTRLTVV.

The table lists this clone with a few counts. The chain couples TRBV4-2 to TRBJ1-1; D not certain. CDR3 length: 14 amino acids. V was cut by 1 base and J by 0 bases, with 6 bases left in between. CDR1 is LGHNA, CDR2 YNFKEQ, per germline. The CDR3 DNA follows: TGTGCCAGCAGCCAAGGCGGAGTGAACACTGAAGCTTTCTTT. Its translation is CASSQGGVNTEAFF.